Shown below are 17 T cell receptor beta chains from a single sample sequenced in a study of cytomegalovirus exposure and HLA in healthy donors. This table comes from immunoSEQ multiplex PCR, and its TCRdb copy is limited to in-frame clones, with some not included. The sample holds 80,000 to 100,000 clones; less than 90% are singletons and the top ten take 6.3%. Sequencing was carried out using PBMCs. These receptors originate from a man in his late teens or twenties in good health and CMV-seropositive.

The rearrangement uses TRBV4-3 and TRBJ2-3; TRBD2 agrees at 9 bases. The CDR3 spans 18 residues. The V gene's germline CDR1 is LGHNA and CDR2 YSLEER. V gave up 0 bases and J gave up 3 bases; unmatched junction bases: 10. The CDR3 loop is CASSQDVASGVQTDTQYF. Here the CDR3 DNA reads TGCGCCAGCAGCCAAGATGTTGCTAGCGGGGTTCAAACAGATACGCAGTATTTT.

This clone was seen a few times. The chain recombines TRBV7-2 with TRBJ2-2; 8 bases align to TRBD1. The CDR3 contains 17 residues. With V trimmed by 5 bases and J by 1 base, 9 bases remained unmatched. Germline V gene lookup returns CDR1 SGHTA and CDR2 FQGNSA. The CDR3 spells CASSPSDRGWNTGELFF. The DNA for the CDR3 is TGTGCCAGCAGCCCGTCCGACAGGGGCTGGAACACCGGGGAGCTGTTTTTT.

V usage is TRBV9 and J usage is TRBJ2-7; D might be TRBD2 (6 bases). Germline V CDR1 and CDR2: SGDLS, YYNGEE. Trimming removed 4 bases at V and 3 bases at J, with 11 bases between. The CDR3 contains 13 residues. The CDR3 sequence: CASSTTGDYEQYF. The CDR3 bases are TGTGCCAGCAGCACCACGGGGGACTACGAGCAGTACTTC.

The chain is built from TRBV18 and TRBJ2-7; TRBD2 is a possible D gene (6 bases). The CDR3 runs to 14 residues. V was clipped by 2 bases and J by 3 bases, with 11 bases between them. From germline, CDR1 is KGHSH and CDR2 LQKENI. As DNA, the CDR3 is TGTGCCAGCTCACCAACTAGCCGTTTCTACGAGCAGTACTTC. Its translation is CASSPTSRFYEQYF.

The chain combines TRBV11-1 with TRBJ2-2; TRBD1 might be the D (5 bases). Per the germline V gene, CDR1 is SGHAT and CDR2 is FQDESV (reference sequence). The CDR3 extends over 16 amino acids. V lost 5 bases and J 5 bases, leaving 18 bases between the germline ends. The chain's CDR3 is CASSPETAGSTGELFF. Written as DNA, the CDR3 is TGTGCCAGCAGCCCAGAAACGGCAGGGTCTACCGGGGAGCTGTTTTTT.

CDR3 in amino acids: CASSVYGGGAMNEQFF. The DNA for the CDR3 is TGTGCCAGCAGCGTATATGGCGGGGGGGCAATGAATGAGCAGTTCTTC. This chain links TRBV9 with TRBJ2-1; 9 bases align to TRBD2. Losses at the gene ends were 1 base for V and 7 bases for J; bases not matched to a gene: 9. This CDR3 region has 16 residues. The V gene's germline CDR1 is SGDLS and CDR2 YYNGEE.

This chain uses TRBV7-2 with TRBJ2-1; TRBD2 matches 8 bases. V lost 1 base and J lost 7; bases outside the gene matches: 12. The CDR3 has 17 residues. Germline assignment: CDR1 SGHTA and CDR2 FQGNSA. The CDR3 nucleotides read TGTGCCAGCAGCTTAGGGGGTGCGAGCGGGGGACGAAATGAGCAGTTCTTC. This encodes CASSLGGASGGRNEQFF.

As regards this clone: The sample holds other DNA sequences that translate to the same CDR3. The chain is built from TRBV7-3 and TRBJ2-7; TRBD1 matches at 9 bases. V gave up 5 bases and J gave up 2 bases; unmatched junction bases: 4. CDR1 SGHTA and CDR2 FQGTGA come from the germline V gene. The CDR3 covers 14 residues. The CDR3 sequence: CASSPGQGTYEQYF. The CDR3 DNA is TGTGCCAGCAGCCCGGGACAGGGCACCTACGAGCAGTACTTC. Full variable domain (rest looked up from reference TRBV7-3 and TRBJ2-7): GAGVSQTPSNKVTEKGKYVELRCDPISGHTALYWYRQSLGQGPEFLIYFQGTGAADDSGLPNDRFFAVRPEGSVSTLKIQRTERGDSAVYLCASSPGQGTYEQYFGPGTRLTVT.

This rearrangement joins TRBV9 to TRBJ2-7; TRBD2 matches at 8 bases. The V segment lost 2 bases and the J segment 7 bases; nucleotides outside the gene matches: 11. The CDR3 spans 15 residues. CDR1 and CDR2 from the germline V gene are SGDLS and YYNGEE. The CDR3 is CASSVTLAGYEEQYF. The CDR3 coding sequence is TGTGCCAGCAGCGTTACATTAGCGGGATATGAAGAGCAGTACTTC.

The chain combines TRBV6-1 with TRBJ2-5, with a tentative D call TRBD2 (6 bases). The V end was cut by 7 bases, the J end by 5 bases, with 17 bases between. The V gene's germline CDR1 is MNHNS and CDR2 SASEGT. CDR3 length: 14 amino acids. CDR3 bases: TGTGCCAGCAATGCACGGGGGTGGTGGGAGACCCAGTACTTC. Translation gives CASNARGWWETQYF.

This clone has a handful of counts. V usage is TRBV19 and J usage is TRBJ2-2; 9 nucleotides agree with TRBD2. V shed 3 bases, J shed 2 bases, and the junction held 4 bases outside the gene matches. The CDR3 contains 16 residues. Germline V gene lookup returns CDR1 LNHDA and CDR2 SQIVND (reference sequence). CDR3 in amino acids: CASSILAGVNTGELFF. DNA of the CDR3: TGTGCCAGTAGTATTTTAGCGGGGGTTAACACCGGGGAGCTGTTTTTT.

J is TRBJ2-7 and V is TRBV6-5, with D possibly TRBD2 on 7 matching bases. The CDR3 consists of 14 residues. Between the trimmed V and J ends, which lost 8 bases and 6 bases, there was a span of 20 bases. CDR1 is MNHEY and CDR2 is SVGAGI in the germline V gene. The CDR3 is CASGPRRGPGEQYF. The CDR3 DNA is TGTGCCAGCGGACCCCGGCGGGGGCCGGGCGAGCAGTACTTC.

The chain carries TRBV15 and TRBJ2-7; 9 bases are shared with TRBD1. This CDR3 spans 14 amino acids. Germline-derived CDR1 and CDR2 are LNHNV and YYDKDF (reference sequence). V gave up 4 bases and J gave up 4 bases; unmatched junction bases: 5. This chain's CDR3 is CATSIRQGGYEQYF. The DNA for the CDR3 is TGTGCCACCAGCATAAGACAGGGGGGTTACGAGCAGTACTTC.

The CDR3 loop reads CATSGQGRQPQHF. The CDR3 DNA reads TGTGCCACCAGCGGGCAGGGACGTCAGCCCCAGCATTTT. V and J are TRBV19 and TRBJ1-5; D might be TRBD1 (5 bases). Trimming stripped 10 bases from V and 6 bases from J, with 16 bases between. This CDR3 is 13 amino acids long. In germline, CDR1 is LNHDA, CDR2 SQIVND (reference sequence).

The V gene is TRBV6-6, the J gene TRBJ2-5; 13 positions agree with TRBD2. Germline assignment: CDR1 MNHNY and CDR2 SVGAGI (reference sequence). Unmatched junction bases numbered 3, after V lost 3 bases and J lost 5 bases. The CDR3 totals 15 residues. The DNA of the CDR3 is TGTGCCAGCAGTTATACTAGCGGGAGGGTGGAGACCCAGTACTTC. Translated: CASSYTSGRVETQYF.

This clone has only one observation. The gene calls are TRBV4-3 and TRBJ2-7, with 8 bases that match TRBD1. The junction had 4 bases not matched to a gene; V was cut back by 3 bases and J by 3 bases. The germline V gene encodes CDR1 LGHNA and CDR2 YSLEER. CDR3 length: 14 amino acids. The CDR3 loop is CASSHGTGRYEQYF. CDR3 in DNA: TGCGCCAGCAGCCACGGGACAGGTCGCTACGAGCAGTACTTC.

This chain connects TRBV6-5 to TRBJ1-1; D uncertain. CDR3 length: 16 residues. Trimming stripped 2 bases from V and 2 bases from J, with 15 bases between. Germline CDR1 reads MNHEY; CDR2 reads SVGAGI. The CDR3 sequence: CASSYEVWQPNTEAFF. The CDR3 nucleotides are TGTGCCAGCAGTTACGAGGTCTGGCAGCCAAACACTGAAGCTTTCTTT.